This entry is about one T cell receptor (beta chain). Sequencing was performed with immunoSEQ multiplex PCR; in TCRdb, only in-frame clones are kept and a portion is missing. The table has roughly 45,000 clones, approximately 84% seen once. This record comes from a study of blood T cell repertoires in COVID-19. CDR3 length equals 14 residues. CDR1 and CDR2 (germline): MNHEY, SVGAGI. Trimming took off 1 base at V and 9 bases at J, with 10 bases between the two ends. The receptor was derived from a man aged 45-60 years with active COVID-19. The material sequenced was peripheral blood. The rearrangement links TRBV6-5 to TRBJ1-6; D remains unclear. CDR3 loop: CASSYFRGRSPLHF. CDR3 bases: TGTGCCAGCAGTTACTTCCGGGGTCGTTCACCCCTCCACTTT.